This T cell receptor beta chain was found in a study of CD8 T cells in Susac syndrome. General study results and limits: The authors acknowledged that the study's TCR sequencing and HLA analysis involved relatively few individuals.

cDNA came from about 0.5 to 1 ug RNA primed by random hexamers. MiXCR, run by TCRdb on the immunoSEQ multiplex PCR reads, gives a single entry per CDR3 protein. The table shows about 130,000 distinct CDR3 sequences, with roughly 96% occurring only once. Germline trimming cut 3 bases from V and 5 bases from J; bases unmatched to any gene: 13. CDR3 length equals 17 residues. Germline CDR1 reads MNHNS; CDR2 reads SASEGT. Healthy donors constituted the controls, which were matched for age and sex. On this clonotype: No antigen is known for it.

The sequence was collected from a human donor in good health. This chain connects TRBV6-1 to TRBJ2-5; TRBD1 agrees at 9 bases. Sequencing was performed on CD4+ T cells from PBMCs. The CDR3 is CASSDIPGQGFRETQYF. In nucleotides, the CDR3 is TGTGCCAGCAGTGATATTCCCGGACAGGGGTTTCGGGAGACCCAGTACTTC.